Sequencing of this TCR beta chain was carried out in a study of T-cell reconstitution after alpha-beta-depleted transplantation in children. Findings and limits, study-wide: Counts and diversity of T cells one year after transplant came mostly from newly produced T cells.

This clonotype was seen only a few times. The antigen is not known. The germline gives CDR1 KGHSH, CDR2 LQKENI. The V segment lost 1 base and the J segment 4 bases; nucleotides outside the gene matches: 8. CDR3 length: 16 amino acids. As it was prepared, the TCRbeta library received unique molecular identifiers. TCRdb re-derived calls from the PCR reads in MiXCR, one entry per CDR3 protein. The sample shows approximately 520,000 distinct CDR3 sequences, approximately 10% of them seen only once. The source material was PBMCs, mostly from graft donor cells, sampled 180 days after TCRalphabeta/CD19-depleted stem cell transplant. The V gene is TRBV18, the J gene TRBJ2-7, with 9 bases identical to TRBD2. This receptor was obtained from a female patient between 2 and 15 years old who had a stem cell transplant for aplastic anemia, so the T cells may come from the graft donor. The CDR3 DNA reads TGTGCCAGCTCACCACTTACGATAGCGGGGGTTTACGAGCAGTACTTC. Protein product: CASSPLTIAGVYEQYF.